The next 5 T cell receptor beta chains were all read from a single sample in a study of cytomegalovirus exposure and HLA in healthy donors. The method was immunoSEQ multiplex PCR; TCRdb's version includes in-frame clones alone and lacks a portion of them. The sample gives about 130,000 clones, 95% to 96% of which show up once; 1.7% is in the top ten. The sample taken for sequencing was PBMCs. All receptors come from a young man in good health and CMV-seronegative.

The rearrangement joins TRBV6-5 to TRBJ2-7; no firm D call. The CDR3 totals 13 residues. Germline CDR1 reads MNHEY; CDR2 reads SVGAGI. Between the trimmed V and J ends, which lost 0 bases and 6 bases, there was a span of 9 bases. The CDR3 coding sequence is TGTGCCAGCAGTTACTCGATCACCGGCGAGCAGTACTTC. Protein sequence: CASSYSITGEQYF.

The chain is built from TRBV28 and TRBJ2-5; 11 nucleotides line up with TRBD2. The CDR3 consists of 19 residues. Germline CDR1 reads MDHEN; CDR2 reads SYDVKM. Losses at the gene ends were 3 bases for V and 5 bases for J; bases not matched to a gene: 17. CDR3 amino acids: CASSLPIAGGPPDRETQYF. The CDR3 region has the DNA TGTGCCAGCAGTTTGCCCATAGCGGGAGGGCCACCGGATCGGGAGACCCAGTACTTC. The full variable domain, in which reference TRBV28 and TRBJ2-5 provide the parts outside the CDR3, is DVKVTQSSRYLVKRTGEKVFLECVQDMDHENMFWYRQDPGLGLRLIYFSYDVKMKEKGDIPEGYSVSREKKERFSLILESASTNQTSMYLCASSLPIAGGPPDRETQYFGPGTRLLVL.

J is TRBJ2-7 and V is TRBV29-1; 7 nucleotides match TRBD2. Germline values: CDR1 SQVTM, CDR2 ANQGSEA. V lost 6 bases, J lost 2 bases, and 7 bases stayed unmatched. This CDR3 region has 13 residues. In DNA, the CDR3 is TGCAGCGTCTCCGGGAGGTCTACCTACGAGCAGTACTTC. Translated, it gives CSVSGRSTYEQYF.

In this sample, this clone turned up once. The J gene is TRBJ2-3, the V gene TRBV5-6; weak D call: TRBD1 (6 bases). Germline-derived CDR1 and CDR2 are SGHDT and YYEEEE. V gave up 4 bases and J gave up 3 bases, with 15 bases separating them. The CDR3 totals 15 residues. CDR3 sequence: CASSTSGVNTDTQYF. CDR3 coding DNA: TGTGCCAGCAGCACCTCAGGGGTCAATACAGATACGCAGTATTTT.

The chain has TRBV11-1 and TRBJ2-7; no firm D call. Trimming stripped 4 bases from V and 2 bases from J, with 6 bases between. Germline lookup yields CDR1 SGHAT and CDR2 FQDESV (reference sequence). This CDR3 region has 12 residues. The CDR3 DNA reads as TGTGCCAGCAGCTATGAGACCTACGAGCAGTACTTC. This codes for CASSYETYEQYF.